These T cell receptor beta chains were read from a single sample in a study of multiple sclerosis patients with progressive multifocal leukoencephalopathy. TCRdb's table, derived via immunoSEQ multiplex PCR, lists solely in-frame clones and lacks some. The data show 25,000 to 35,000 clones, roughly 91% seen once. The sequenced material came from PBMCs. These receptors were obtained from a human donor with multiple sclerosis. The CDR3 runs from the conserved cysteine through the conserved F or W. For some rows the clone size is stated as once, few or many, or as a class when expanded; others skip it.

V gene | clone size | CDR3 protein
TRBV28 | . | CASTKTGEGYTEAFF
TRBV28 | . | CASSALGDGYTF
TRBV5-4 | . | CASSSGQEQETQYF
TRBV11-3 | . | CASSTGTGRAETQYF
TRBV28 | . | CASSPPRQGAHEQYF
TRBV7-6 | . | CASSPGETQYF
TRBV6-6 | . | CASSYGDHPNYGYTF
TRBV9 | . | CASSLRQVGEQYF
TRBV7-9 | . | CASSLGSAGRELFF
TRBV5-4 | . | CASSFGPRDTDTQYF
TRBV9 | . | CASSVLGRGSNTEAFF
TRBV7-2 | . | CASSLSGGAGLPYNEQFF
TRBV27 | once | CASSVTGSGETQYF
TRBV21-1 | few | CASTGRGADEQYF
TRBV15 | . | CATSVLTDTQYF
TRBV19 | . | CASSWARANEKLFF
TRBV6-5 | . | CASSEDLSGNTIYF
TRBV4-1 | . | CASSQDRKNTGELFF
TRBV7-9 | . | CASSPSFAERRKYNEQFF
TRBV6-6 | once | CASGTGAEKLFF
TRBV5-1 | . | CASSYGDRGYEQYF
TRBV7-2 | . | CASNPGITYNEQFF
TRBV29-1 | . | CSVSQGAAFF
TRBV14 | . | CASSQGDRVLDGYTF
TRBV2 | . | CASSADRYNEQFF
TRBV5-4 | . | CASRPTGTPPNEQYF
TRBV7-9 | . | CASAKEGVHYGYTF
TRBV10-3 | . | CAISESNFNYEQYF
TRBV7-9 | . | CASSLGQGAGNTIYF
TRBV6-1 | . | CASSDMGDEQYF
TRBV5-8 | once | CASSPWDTALSEQYF
TRBV7-9 | . | CASSLRVSSYNSPLHF
TRBV9 | . | CASSGSPSLLNEQFF
TRBV12-5 | . | CASGLRVGGADYEQYF